A selection of T cell receptor beta chains follows, all from one sample in a study of blood T cell repertoires in COVID-19. TCRdb's copy holds only in-frame clones and misses some; the assay was immunoSEQ multiplex PCR. The sample shows 55,000 to 85,000 clones, roughly 91% of them seen only once. Sequenced input: peripheral blood. The receptors derive from a woman aged 18-29 years with acute or convalescent COVID-19. Each CDR3 is given with its conserved first and last residue. Fields, in order: V gene, clone size, D gene, J gene, CDR3 protein, CDR3 DNA. The D gene is left open where the match is weak. Only some rows state a clone size, as once, few, many or a class for expanded clones.

TRBV5-1	.	.	TRBJ2-1	CASSLIGSLNDEQFF	TGCGCCAGCAGCTTGATCGGTAGCCTCAACGATGAGCAGTTCTTC
TRBV6-5	.	.	TRBJ2-2	CASILYPVISGELFF	TGTGCCAGCATTCTCTACCCGGTTATCTCCGGGGAGCTGTTTTTT
TRBV27	few	.	TRBJ1-2	CASSYRYIGNYGYTF	TGTGCCAGCAGTTACCGTTATATCGGGAACTATGGCTACACCTTC
TRBV6-1	.	.	TRBJ1-1	CASSEASEDTEAFF	TGTGCCAGCAGTGAAGCAAGCGAGGACACTGAAGCTTTCTTT
TRBV4-2	.	.	TRBJ2-7	CASSQGDTPSEQYF	TGTGCCAGCAGCCAAGGGGACACCCCGAGCGAGCAGTACTTC
TRBV19	.	TRBD1	TRBJ1-3	CATSQGASGNTIYF	TGTGCCACGAGCCAGGGGGCGTCTGGAAACACCATATATTTT
TRBV1	once	.	TRBJ2-1	CTSSLLHSGRSSRNNEQFF	TGCACCAGCAGCCTCTTGCACAGCGGGAGGTCTTCCAGGAACAATGAGCAGTTCTTC
TRBV5-1	.	.	TRBJ2-5	CASSKGGGTGETQYF	TGCGCCAGCAGCAAGGGTGGCGGGACCGGAGAGACCCAGTACTTC
TRBV6-6	.	TRBD1	TRBJ1-1	CASSNPPSQGAEAFF	TGTGCCAGCAGTAATCCCCCTAGTCAGGGGGCTGAAGCTTTCTTT
TRBV11-2	.	.	TRBJ1-4	CASSLDPGRATNEKLFF	TGTGCCAGCAGCTTAGATCCTGGCCGGGCAACTAATGAAAAACTGTTTTTT
TRBV28	.	TRBD1	TRBJ1-5	CASSLAGGGQPQHF	TGTGCCAGCAGTTTAGCAGGGGGCGGTCAGCCCCAGCATTTT
TRBV27	.	.	TRBJ1-5	CASSQGFNQPQHF	TGTGCCAGCAGCCAGGGTTTCAATCAGCCCCAGCATTTT
TRBV7-2	.	.	TRBJ1-2	CASSTVGRTNYGYTF	TGTGCCAGCAGCACGGTGGGCAGAACTAACTATGGCTACACCTTC
TRBV5-1	.	.	TRBJ1-4	CASSYRGATNEKLFF	TGCGCCAGCAGCTATCGGGGGGCAACTAATGAAAAACTGTTTTTT
TRBV5-1	.	.	TRBJ2-1	CASSQRYRGSNEQFF	TGCGCCAGCAGCCAGCGGTACCGGGGGTCCAATGAGCAGTTCTTC
TRBV9	.	TRBD1	TRBJ2-1	CASSLGTVEQGQFF	TGTGCCAGCAGCCTCGGGACAGTCGAGCAAGGGCAGTTCTTC
TRBV5-8	.	.	TRBJ1-5	CASSLGQGSNQPQHF	TGTGCCAGCAGCTTGGGGCAGGGAAGCAATCAGCCCCAGCATTTT
TRBV11-2	.	TRBD2	TRBJ2-7	CASSSLAANYEQYF	TGTGCCAGCAGCTCTCTAGCGGCTAACTACGAGCAGTACTTC
TRBV29-1	.	.	TRBJ2-1	CSVDLTSYNEQFF	TGCAGCGTTGATTTGACAAGTTACAATGAGCAGTTCTTC
TRBV19	.	.	TRBJ2-7	CASSMSSSPEQYF	TGTGCCAGTAGTATGTCTAGTTCCCCCGAGCAGTACTTC
TRBV19	.	TRBD1	TRBJ1-5	CASSMFSAGGNQPQHF	TGTGCCAGTAGTATGTTTTCGGCAGGGGGGAATCAGCCCCAGCATTTT
TRBV2	.	TRBD1	TRBJ1-1	CASSYPSRGPTEAFF	TGTGCCAGCAGTTACCCCAGCAGGGGGCCTACTGAAGCTTTCTTT
TRBV2	.	TRBD2	TRBJ2-1	CASRVTSGSSYNEQFF	TGTGCCAGCAGAGTGACTAGCGGGAGCTCCTACAATGAGCAGTTCTTC